This entry lists 30 T cell receptor beta chains sequenced from one sample in a study of tumor-infiltrating lymphocytes in primary liver carcinoma. The investigators made TCR beta cDNA from approximately 500 ng total RNA, using a constant-region primer. Modified slightly, ARM-PCR produced TCR beta libraries over three nested multiplex PCR rounds. A C-beta reverse primer and TRBV1-TRBV30 forward primers served in each of the first two PCR rounds, at ten to eleven cycles apiece. In TCRdb, the multiplex PCR reads were re-called with MiXCR into one record per CDR3 protein. The data show over 100,000 distinct CDR3 sequences, 65% to 75% seen once. Bulk tissue was left unsorted, and RNA and DNA were co-extracted from 20-30 mg of it. Specimen: tumor-adjacent normal liver tissue. The receptors were gathered from a woman in her sixties with primary liver carcinoma and hepatitis B virus infection.

This sequence joins TRBV5-1 and TRBJ2-1; TRBD2 agrees at 7 bases. From germline, CDR1 is SGHRS and CDR2 YFSETQ. This CDR3 contains 17 residues. The V gene end was trimmed by 5 bases and the J gene end by 7 bases; junction bases not matched to a gene: 18. The CDR3 DNA follows: TGCGCCAGCAGTGTGGGCTCCCTAGCGGAAGCTGGTAATGAGCAGTTCTTC. It specifies CASSVGSLAEAGNEQFF.

For this clonotype: No conserved phenylalanine or tryptophan is present at the end of the CDR3, so a read error is the likely explanation. CDR3 amino acids: CASSFTGSNTEAFY. For the CDR3, the DNA is TGTGCCAGCAGTTTCACAGGGTCGAACACCGAAGCTTTCTAT. The V and J genes are TRBV12-3 or TRBV12-4 and TRBJ1-1; D is perhaps TRBD1 (6 bases). The CDR3 runs 14 residues.

The gene calls are TRBV6-1 and TRBJ2-3; 8 nucleotides align to TRBD2. Germline V lookup: CDR1 MNHNS, CDR2 SASEGT. The CDR3 has 14 amino acids. Losses at the gene ends were 9 bases for V and 2 bases for J; bases not matched to a gene: 7. The CDR3 DNA follows: TGTGCCAGGAGGCGGGAGGCCCTCACAGATACGCAGTATTTT. As protein: CARRREALTDTQYF.

A word on this clonotype: A junction boundary mismatches the germline segment, possibly from a read error. The gene calls are TRBV7-9 and TRBJ2-5, with D possibly matching TRBD1 (6 bases). Germline V gene data show CDR1 as SEHNR and CDR2 as FQNEAQ (reference sequence). The CDR3 covers 16 residues. As DNA, the CDR3 is TGTGCCAGCAGCTTGGGGGCGTGCAGCTCCCAAGAGACTCAGTACTTC. Translation: CASSLGACSSQETQYF.

Points on this clonotype: A much larger clone lies one base from this, so it may be a read error. This chain joins TRBV7-9 and TRBJ2-3; 7 bases are a match to TRBD1. Germline values: CDR1 SEHNR, CDR2 FQNEAQ (reference sequence). The CDR3 covers 15 residues. CDR3 sequence: CVSSLVGQGTDTQYF. DNA for the CDR3: TGTGTCAGCAGCTTAGTCGGACAGGGCACAGATACGCAGTATTTT. Full variable domain (rest looked up from reference TRBV7-9 and TRBJ2-3): DTGVSQNPRHKITKRGQNVTFRCDPISEHNRLYWYRQTLGQGPEFLTYFQNEAQLEKSRLLSDRFSAERPKGSFSTLEIQRTEQGDSAMYLCVSSLVGQGTDTQYFGPGTRLTVL.

This clonotype was seen only a few times. The junction departs from the called germline gene at one end, perhaps through a read error. The J gene is TRBJ1-1, the V gene TRBV5-1; possible D gene TRBD1, 5 bases. Germline V CDR1 and CDR2: SGHRS, YFSETQ. This CDR3 is built from 16 residues. CDR3 in DNA: TGTGCCGGCAGCTCGAGGGGCCAGGGCCAGAACACTGAAGCTTTCTTT. It codes for CAGSSRGQGQNTEAFF.

With regard to this clonotype: This may be a read error, as it is one base from a much larger clone. This chain joins TRBV5-1 and TRBJ2-2, with D tentatively TRBD2 (7 bases). The CDR3 spans 17 residues. Per the germline V gene, CDR1 is SGHRS and CDR2 is YFSETQ. Here the CDR3 reads CAGSTGGGRGNTGELFF. In DNA form, the CDR3 reads TGCGCCGGCAGCACAGGCGGGGGCAGGGGAAACACCGGGGAGCTGTTTTTT.

This clonotype was recorded many times. The conserved closing phenylalanine or tryptophan is absent in this CDR3, likely reflecting a read error. The limits of the CDR3 on the DNA are not certain, so only TCRdb's listed CDR3 is given. J is TRBJ2-1 and V is TRBV28; the tabulated D call, TRBD2, remains unverified against the DNA. The CDR3 is 13 amino acids in total, end residues counted. The germline V gene encodes CDR1 MDHEN and CDR2 SYDVKM. CDR3 loop: CASSPGTSGTPEY.

The chain combines TRBV7-3 with TRBJ2-1, with D possibly being TRBD1 (5 bases). Germline CDR1 reads SGHTA; CDR2 reads FQGTGA. The CDR3 has 13 amino acids. The V and J ends lost 4 bases and 10 bases respectively, with 14 bases between them. CDR3 loop: CASSSWANREQFF. CDR3 nucleotide sequence: TGTGCCAGCAGCTCCTGGGCCAACAGGGAGCAGTTCTTC.

This clonotype was seen repeatedly, ten times or more. The rearrangement uses TRBV12-5 and TRBJ2-2; D is ambiguous. The V gene lost 4 bases and the J gene lost 0 bases, with 6 bases spanning the gap. Germline V gives CDR1 LGHNT, CDR2 FRNRAP. The CDR3 sequence is 14 residues long. The chain's CDR3 is CASGSLPNTGELFF. CDR3 sequence (DNA): TGTGCTAGTGGTTCCCTACCGAACACCGGGGAGCTGTTTTTT.

This clonotype occurred many times. J is TRBJ1-1 and V is TRBV12-5; possibly TRBD1 for D (5 bases). V shed 5 bases and J shed 0 bases, with 10 bases lying between them. Germline V lookup: CDR1 LGHNT, CDR2 FRNRAP. The CDR3 spans 14 residues. The CDR3 loop reads CASGAGTVNTEAFF. DNA of the CDR3: TGTGCTAGTGGTGCCGGGACCGTGAACACTGAAGCTTTCTTT.

J is TRBJ2-5 and V is TRBV11-2; 9 bases are a match to TRBD1. This CDR3 spans 13 amino acids. The germline V gene encodes CDR1 SGHAT and CDR2 FQNNGV. The CDR3 reads CVNSRDREETQYF. The CDR3 DNA reads as TGTGTCAACAGCCGGGACAGGGAGGAGACCCAGTACTTC.

For the CDR3, the DNA is TGTGCCAGCAGCTTAACCCATGGACAGGGGTACAGGGATGAGCAGTTCTTC. Translating gives CASSLTHGQGYRDEQFF. The chain joins TRBV11-2 to TRBJ2-1; TRBD1 matches at 9 bases. The ends lost 2 bases at V and 8 bases at J; junction bases unmatched: 13. The CDR3 consists of 17 residues. Germline CDR1 is SGHAT and CDR2 is FQNNGV.

Worth noting for this clonotype: This CDR3 is missing its conserved last phenylalanine or tryptophan, likely due to a read error. This sequence joins TRBV29-1 and TRBJ1-4; D may be TRBD1 (5 bases). The germline V gene has CDR1 SQVTM and CDR2 ANQGSEA. This CDR3 region has 15 residues. The V gene lost 7 bases and the J gene lost 5 bases, with 20 bases spanning the gap. The CDR3 region has the DNA TGCAGCGCTGCTCCAGGGCCCGGGGTCAATGAAAAACTGTTTTAT. This translates into CSAAPGPGVNEKLFY.

The V call is TRBV6-6, the J call TRBJ2-3; D is unresolved. V lost 0 bases and J lost 4, with 5 bases in between. From germline, CDR1 is MNHNY and CDR2 SVGAGI (reference sequence). CDR3 length: 13 residues. The CDR3 DNA is TGTGCCAGCAGTTACTCCGCGCCAGATACGCAGTATTTT. Translated: CASSYSAPDTQYF.

The rearrangement links TRBV19 to TRBJ2-5, with D possibly TRBD1 on 5 matching bases. V was clipped by 9 bases and J by 4 bases, with 15 bases between them. The germline gives CDR1 LNHDA, CDR2 SQIVND (reference sequence). This CDR3 is built from 13 residues. CDR3 loop: CASTPRVGETQYF. The CDR3, as DNA: TGTGCCAGCACCCCCAGGGTAGGAGAGACCCAGTACTTC.

Remarks on this clonotype: Germline and junction disagree at one end, which may indicate a read error. This chain joins TRBV4-2 and TRBJ1-2, with TRBD1 matching over 8 bases. Germline-derived CDR1 and CDR2 are LGHNA and YNFKEQ. CDR3 length equals 14 residues. CDR3 sequence (DNA): TGTGTCAGCAGTCTCCGGGACAGGAAAAATGGCTACACCTTC. Translation: CVSSLRDRKNGYTF.

With respect to this clonotype: Germline is not matched at one junction end, which may reflect a read error. The V call is TRBV14, the J call TRBJ2-3; D not certain. The V gene's germline CDR1 is SGHDN and CDR2 FVKESK. The CDR3 spans 16 residues. The CDR3 sequence: CASSPHQMKSTDTQYF. The CDR3, as DNA: TGTGCCAGTAGCCCCCACCAGATGAAAAGCACAGATACGCAGTATTTT.

The chain carries TRBV6-5 and TRBJ2-7, with D possibly called TRBD1 or TRBD2 (6 bases each). The CDR3 covers 14 residues. Germline assignment: CDR1 MNHEY and CDR2 SVGAGI. CDR3 region: CVRTEGVGSYEQYF. CDR3 DNA: TGTGTCAGAACGGAGGGGGTGGGCTCCTACGAGCAGTACTTC.

Details on this clonotype: Its ends do not fully match the called genes, so a read error is possible. The chain carries TRBV7-9 and TRBJ1-4, with 8 bases matching TRBD1. Germline-derived CDR1 and CDR2 are SEHNR and FQNEAQ (reference sequence). The CDR3 length is 15 residues. CDR3 in DNA: TGTGCTAGCAGCTCCTTACAGGGGGTCGGTGAAAAACTGTTTTTT. Protein sequence: CASSSLQGVGEKLFF.

As concerns this clonotype: One end of the junction fails to match germline, which may point to a read error. This chain uses TRBV11-2 with TRBJ2-5, with 7 positions matching TRBD2. Germline assignment: CDR1 SGHAT and CDR2 FQNNGV. This CDR3 has 13 amino acids. This chain's CDR3 is CVSRFTGGGAQYF. The CDR3 region has the DNA TGTGTCAGCCGCTTTACGGGAGGCGGGGCCCAGTATTTC. The variable domain in full, with the rest retrieved from reference TRBV11-2 and TRBJ2-5, is EAGVAQSPRYKIIEKRQSVAFWCNPISGHATLYWYQQILGQGPKLLIQFQNNGVVDDSQLPKDRFSAERLKGVDSTLKIQPAKLEDSAVYLCVSRFTGGGAQYFGPGTRLLVL.

The table lists this clonotype with a few counts. The junction departs from the called germline gene at one end, perhaps through a read error. The chain joins TRBV11-2 to TRBJ2-3; TRBD2 might be the D (6 bases). CDR1 and CDR2 (germline): SGHAT, FQNNGV. This CDR3 comprises 21 residues. CDR3 sequence: CASSLREVLKGTLSLIDTQYF. The CDR3 nucleotides are TGTGCCAGTAGCTTAAGGGAGGTATTGAAGGGAACGCTTTCTCTAATAGATACGCAGTATTTT. The full variable domain, its missing parts supplied by reference TRBV11-2 and TRBJ2-3, is EAGVAQSPRYKIIEKRQSVAFWCNPISGHATLYWYQQILGQGPKLLIQFQNNGVVDDSQLPKDRFSAERLKGVDSTLKIQPAKLEDSAVYLCASSLREVLKGTLSLIDTQYFGPGTRLTVL.

About this clonotype itself: At one end, the junction sequence differs from germline, possibly due to a read error. V gene TRBV29-1 combines with J gene TRBJ2-6; TRBD1 matches at 10 bases. This CDR3 contains 16 residues. CDR1 SQVTM and CDR2 ANQGSEA come from the germline V gene. The CDR3 protein is CSIRGQGSSGANILTF. The CDR3 DNA reads as TGCAGCATCCGGGGACAGGGGAGCTCTGGGGCCAACATCCTGACTTTC.

This clonotype was seen a handful of times. J is TRBJ1-1 and V is TRBV28; 7 bases are a match to TRBD1. Germline trimming cut 3 bases from V and 10 bases from J; bases unmatched to any gene: 2. The CDR3 is 11 amino acids. CDR1 and CDR2 from the germline V gene are MDHEN and SYDVKM. This CDR3 is CASSLDRRAFF. The CDR3 DNA reads TGTGCCAGCAGTTTGGACAGGAGAGCTTTCTTT.

The table lists this clonotype with a count of one. The conserved phenylalanine or tryptophan is not found at the CDR3 terminus, so this likely reflects a read error. The rearrangement joins TRBV11-2 to TRBJ1-5, with 8 bases matching TRBD1. This CDR3 region has 12 residues. Trimming took 8 bases from V and 8 from J; bases not matched to a gene: 5. CDR1 is SGHAT, CDR2 FQNNGV, per germline. CDR3 residues: CASLGQGEPQHL. The CDR3 DNA reads as TGTGCCAGCTTAGGACAGGGTGAGCCCCAGCATTTA.

On this clonotype: This may come from a read error, since a much larger clone is one base off. The rearrangement uses TRBV5-1 and TRBJ1-2; tentatively, D is TRBD1 (6 bases). From germline, CDR1 is SGHRS and CDR2 YFSETQ. The CDR3 sequence is 14 residues long. Between the trimmed V and J ends, which lost 4 bases and 7 bases, there was a span of 17 bases. The CDR3 DNA reads as TGCGCCAGCAGCAAGGGAGTGGACAGCTCTGGCTACACCTTC. It translates to CASSKGVDSSGYTF.

This clonotype was observed a few times. The chain is built from TRBV20-1 and TRBJ2-7; TRBD2 agrees at 12 bases. J lost 6 bases, V lost 6 bases, and 12 bases had no gene match. CDR3 length equals 15 residues. Germline V gene sequence: CDR1 DFQATT, CDR2 SNEGSKA (reference sequence). DNA of the CDR3: TGCAGTGCCGATCCGACTAGCGGGAGCCTTCGCGAGCAGTACTTC. This codes for CSADPTSGSLREQYF.

On this clonotype itself: One end of the junction fails to match germline, which may point to a read error. This chain uses TRBV29-1 with TRBJ1-1, with a weak D call TRBD1 (6 bases). Germline CDR1 SQVTM, CDR2 ANQGSEA. The CDR3 covers 11 residues. The CDR3 spells CSVPTGSGAFF. CDR3 DNA: TGCAGCGTCCCGACAGGCTCTGGAGCTTTCTTC.

As regards this clonotype: At one boundary the junction diverges from the germline segment, which might be a read error. V is TRBV11-1 and J is TRBJ2-1; D may correspond to TRBD1 or TRBD2 (5 bases each). The germline CDR1 and CDR2 sequences are SGHAT and FQDESV (reference sequence). This CDR3 spans 13 amino acids. The CDR3 coding sequence is TGTGTCAGCAGATACGAGGGGATCTATGGGCAGTTCTTC. Protein: CVSRYEGIYGQFF.

For this clonotype: As the CDR3 is not closed by the conserved phenylalanine or tryptophan, this likely results from a read error. The J gene is TRBJ2-3, the V gene TRBV12-3 or TRBV12-4, with 7 positions matching TRBD1. The CDR3 has 14 residues. The CDR3, as DNA: TGTGCCAACAGTCGGACCAGGGGGACAGATACGCAGTATTCT. The encoded protein is CANSRTRGTDTQYS.